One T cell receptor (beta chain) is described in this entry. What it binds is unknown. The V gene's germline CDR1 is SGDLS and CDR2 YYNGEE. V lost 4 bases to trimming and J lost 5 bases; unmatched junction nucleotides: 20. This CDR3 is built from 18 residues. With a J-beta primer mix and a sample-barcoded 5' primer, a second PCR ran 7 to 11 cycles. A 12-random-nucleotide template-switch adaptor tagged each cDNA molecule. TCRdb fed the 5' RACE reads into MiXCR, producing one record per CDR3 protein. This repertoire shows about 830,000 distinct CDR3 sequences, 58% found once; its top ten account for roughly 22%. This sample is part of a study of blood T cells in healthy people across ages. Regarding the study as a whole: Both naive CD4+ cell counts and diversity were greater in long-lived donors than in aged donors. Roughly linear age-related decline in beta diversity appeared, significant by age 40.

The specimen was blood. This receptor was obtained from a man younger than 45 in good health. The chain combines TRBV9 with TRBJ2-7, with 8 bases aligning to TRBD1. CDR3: CASSSNIDRGQQGDEQYF. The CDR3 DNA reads TGTGCCAGCAGCTCAAATATCGACAGGGGCCAGCAAGGTGACGAGCAGTACTTC.